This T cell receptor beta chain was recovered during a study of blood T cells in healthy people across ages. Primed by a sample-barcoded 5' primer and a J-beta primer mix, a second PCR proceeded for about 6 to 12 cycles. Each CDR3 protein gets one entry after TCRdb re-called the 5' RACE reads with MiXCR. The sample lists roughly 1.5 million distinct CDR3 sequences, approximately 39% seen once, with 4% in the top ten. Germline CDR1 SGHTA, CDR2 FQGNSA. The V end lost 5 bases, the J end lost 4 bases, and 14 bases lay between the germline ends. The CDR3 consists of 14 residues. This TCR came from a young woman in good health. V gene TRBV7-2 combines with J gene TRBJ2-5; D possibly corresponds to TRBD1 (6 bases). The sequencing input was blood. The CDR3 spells CASSIRQDGETQYF. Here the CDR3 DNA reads TGTGCCAGCAGCATTAGACAGGATGGAGAGACCCAGTACTTC.